A selection of T cell receptor beta chains follows, all from one sample in a study of OX40 agonist ivuxolimab in advanced cancers. Only in-frame clones appear in the TCRdb table, and some are missing; sequencing was by immunoSEQ multiplex PCR. The data show tens of thousands of clones, with approximately 81% seen just once and 37% held by the top ten. The sequencing used CD4+ or CD8+ T cells sorted from blood, collected in a trial of the OX40 agonist ivuxolimab. These receptors were collected from an adult with an advanced solid tumor such as melanoma, head and neck, liver or kidney cancer. CDR3s include the opening cysteine and the closing phenylalanine or tryptophan. The D gene is left open where the match is weak. Size tells how often a clone was seen (once, few, many) or the class of an expanded clone, and some rows leave it out.

medium-sized	TRBV5-6	TRBJ2-5	NA	CASSFTSEQETQYF	TGTGCCAGCAGCTTTACTAGTGAACAAGAGACCCAGTACTTC
NA	TRBV27	TRBJ2-3	TRBD2	CASSFPSGGSTQYF	TGTGCCAGCAGTTTCCCTAGCGGGGGAAGTACGCAGTATTTT
NA	TRBV10-3	TRBJ2-7	NA	CAISVSYEQYF	TGTGCCATCAGTGTAAGCTACGAGCAGTACTTC
NA	TRBV13	TRBJ2-7	NA	CASSLGGFSYEQYF	TGTGCCAGCAGCTTAGGCGGGTTCTCCTACGAGCAGTACTTC
few	TRBV4-1	TRBJ2-7	TRBD1	CASSQGTGWYEQYF	TGCGCCAGCAGCCAAGGGACAGGGTGGTACGAGCAGTACTTC
NA	TRBV19	TRBJ2-3	NA	CASINRDSDTQYF	TGTGCCAGTATTAACAGGGACTCAGATACGCAGTATTTT
NA	TRBV19	TRBJ2-7	TRBD2	CATGAGTRSYEQYF	TGTGCCACCGGGGCCGGGACTAGATCCTACGAGCAGTACTTC
NA	TRBV6-1	TRBJ2-7	NA	CASGQGMQYF	TGTGCCAGCGGGCAAGGCATGCAGTACTTC
NA	TRBV19	TRBJ2-1	NA	CASSGTPEQVPYNEQFF	TGTGCCAGTAGTGGGACCCCGGAGCAGGTGCCGTACAATGAGCAGTTCTTC
NA	TRBV9	TRBJ2-1	TRBD2	CASSSFLAGAYNEQFF	TGTGCCAGCAGCTCTTTTCTAGCGGGGGCTTACAATGAGCAGTTCTTC
NA	TRBV19	TRBJ2-7	NA	CASSPGPFSYEQYF	TGTGCCAGTAGTCCGGGACCTTTCTCCTACGAGCAGTACTTC
NA	TRBV9	TRBJ1-2	NA	CASSPKGGSPYGYTF	TGTGCCAGCAGCCCAAAAGGCGGGAGTCCGTATGGCTACACCTTC
NA	TRBV2	TRBJ2-7	TRBD1	CASLLLRDRAYEQYF	TGTGCCAGCCTACTCCTCCGGGACAGGGCCTACGAGCAGTACTTC
NA	TRBV19	TRBJ2-2	NA	CASSDGRGANTGELFF	TGTGCCAGTAGCGACGGTCGAGGGGCCAACACCGGGGAGCTGTTTTTT
once	TRBV25-1	TRBJ1-6	TRBD1	CASSGGTGVGSPLHF	TGTGCCAGCAGTGGGGGGACAGGGGTCGGTTCACCCCTCCACTTT
NA	TRBV6-1	TRBJ2-7	TRBD2	CASSVLAGGYEQYF	TGTGCCAGCAGTGTACTAGCGGGAGGGTACGAGCAGTACTTC
NA	TRBV7-9	TRBJ1-1	TRBD1	CASSHYRGEAFF	TGTGCCAGCAGCCACTACAGGGGTGAAGCTTTCTTT
NA	TRBV27	TRBJ2-1	NA	CASSLWAGAYNEQFF	TGTGCCAGCAGTTTATGGGCGGGGGCATACAATGAGCAGTTCTTC
NA	TRBV4-2	TRBJ1-5	NA	CASSQEGQSNQPQHF	TGTGCCAGCAGCCAAGAGGGCCAAAGCAATCAGCCCCAGCATTTT
NA	TRBV11-1	TRBJ2-7	TRBD2	CASSSTSGMSYEQYF	TGTGCCAGCAGCTCGACTAGCGGGATGTCCTACGAGCAGTACTTC
NA	TRBV30	TRBJ1-2	TRBD1	CAWSGDRKAPVLEVYGYTF	TGTGCCTGGAGCGGGGACAGGAAGGCCCCGGTTCTTGAGGTGTATGGCTACACCTTC
NA	TRBV27	TRBJ2-7	NA	CASRTEGESYEQYF	TGTGCCAGCAGAACAGAAGGGGAATCCTACGAGCAGTACTTC
NA	TRBV5-1	TRBJ2-5	TRBD1	CASSLVELTGEEETQYF	TGCGCCAGCAGCTTGGTGGAGTTGACAGGGGAGGAAGAGACCCAGTACTTC
once	TRBV5-1	TRBJ2-7	TRBD1	CASSWDSTYEQYF	TGCGCCAGCAGCTGGGACAGCACCTACGAGCAGTACTTC
NA	TRBV9	TRBJ1-5	TRBD1	CASSGETGLNQPQHF	TGTGCCAGCAGCGGAGAGACAGGGCTCAATCAGCCCCAGCATTTT
few	TRBV7-9	TRBJ2-7	NA	CASRGSYEQYF	TGTGCCAGCAGGGGCTCCTACGAGCAGTACTTC
NA	TRBV7-9	TRBJ2-7	NA	CASSSNGYEQYF	TGTGCCAGCAGCTCCAACGGGTACGAGCAGTACTTC
NA	TRBV4-2	TRBJ1-6	NA	CASRENSPLHF	TGTGCCAGCCGAGAAAATTCACCCCTCCACTTT
NA	TRBV7-6	TRBJ1-5	NA	CASSPTGTQPQHF	TGTGCCAGCAGCCCAACAGGGACTCAGCCCCAGCATTTT
NA	TRBV5-1	TRBJ1-2	NA	CASSSGRDNYGYTF	TGCGCCAGCAGCTCCGGGCGGGATAACTATGGCTACACCTTC
NA	TRBV9	TRBJ2-3	TRBD2	CASSEPAGGGADTQYF	TGTGCCAGCAGCGAGCCAGCGGGGGGTGGCGCAGATACGCAGTATTTT
NA	TRBV25-1	TRBJ1-1	NA	CASSWGMNTEAFF	TGTGCCAGCAGTTGGGGTATGAACACTGAAGCTTTCTTT
NA	TRBV7-9	TRBJ2-7	TRBD1	CASSSIPGQLNYEQYF	TGTGCCAGCAGCTCAATACCGGGACAGCTGAACTACGAGCAGTACTTC
NA	TRBV11-2	TRBJ2-1	TRBD1	CASSPRLGQERGEQFF	TGTGCCAGCAGCCCCAGACTGGGACAGGAGCGTGGTGAGCAGTTCTTC
NA	TRBV7-2	TRBJ2-1	TRBD2	CASSFLAGGVNEQFF	TGTGCCAGCAGCTTTTTAGCGGGGGGGGTAAATGAGCAGTTCTTC
once	TRBV5-8	TRBJ2-7	NA	CASSLYQDHEQYF	TGTGCCAGCAGCTTGTACCAGGACCACGAGCAGTACTTC
NA	TRBV7-9	TRBJ2-7	NA	CASVTAYEQYF	TGTGCCAGCGTGACGGCCTACGAGCAGTACTTC
NA	TRBV13	TRBJ2-5	NA	CASSPTGEGETQYF	TGTGCCAGCAGCCCGACAGGGGAGGGGGAGACCCAGTACTTC
NA	TRBV9	TRBJ1-2	NA	CASSGWEAGNYGYTF	TGTGCCAGCAGCGGCTGGGAAGCGGGGAACTATGGCTACACCTTC
once	TRBV2	TRBJ2-7	NA	CASSEEGTTYEQYF	TGTGCCAGCAGTGAAGAGGGAACTACCTACGAGCAGTACTTC
NA	TRBV29-1	TRBJ1-2	NA	CSVGDGGEVGGYTF	TGCAGCGTTGGAGATGGAGGAGAGGTCGGTGGCTACACCTTC
NA	TRBV27	TRBJ1-5	TRBD1	CASSGTALHQPQHF	TGTGCCAGCAGTGGGACAGCCCTACATCAGCCCCAGCATTTT
NA	TRBV7-8	TRBJ2-7	NA	CASSFRRDEQYF	TGTGCCAGCAGCTTCCGGAGGGACGAGCAGTACTTC
NA	TRBV14	TRBJ2-5	NA	CASSPPGETQYF	TGTGCCAGCAGCCCCCCCGGGGAGACCCAGTACTTC
NA	TRBV2	TRBJ1-2	NA	CASSEARGALNYGYTF	TGTGCCAGCAGTGAAGCCCGGGGGGCCCTGAACTATGGCTACACCTTC
NA	TRBV27	TRBJ1-2	TRBD1	CASRDSGQGAYGYTF	TGTGCCAGCAGAGACTCGGGACAGGGGGCTTATGGCTACACCTTC
NA	TRBV11-1	TRBJ1-1	TRBD1	CASSYRQGGEAFF	TGTGCCAGCAGTTACCGACAGGGCGGTGAAGCTTTCTTT
NA	TRBV13	TRBJ2-3	TRBD1	CASTARAQGAVLTDTQYF	TGTGCCAGCACCGCGCGGGCACAGGGGGCTGTCTTGACAGATACGCAGTATTTT